These 31 T cell receptor beta chains were all obtained from the same sample, sequenced in a study of cytomegalovirus exposure and HLA in healthy donors. Amplification used 60 Vbeta primers and 13 Jbeta primers. The repertoire was sequenced with immunoSEQ multiplex PCR; TCRdb's copy has only in-frame clones and lacks some. The sample holds under 200,000 clones, roughly 80% seen once. Sequenced sample: PBMCs. These receptors all come from a woman aged 30 to 39 in good health and CMV-seropositive.

This rearrangement joins TRBV18 to TRBJ2-7; maybe TRBD1 (6 bases). Trimming cost V 2 bases and J 3 bases, with 8 bases left between them. This CDR3 has 13 amino acids. Per the germline V gene, CDR1 is KGHSH and CDR2 is LQKENI. In DNA form, the CDR3 reads TGTGCCAGCTCACCAATACAGGGCTACGAGCAGTACTTC. Translation gives CASSPIQGYEQYF.

The chain uses TRBV27 and TRBJ2-7; TRBD1 aligns across 9 bases. Germline trimming cut 0 bases from V and 4 bases from J; bases unmatched to any gene: 7. This CDR3 is built from 16 residues. Germline V gene data show CDR1 as MNHEY and CDR2 as SMNVEV (reference sequence). The CDR3 DNA reads TGTGCCAGCAGTTTATCTAGGGGACAGGGATGGTACGAGCAGTACTTC. Translated, it gives CASSLSRGQGWYEQYF.

This chain joins TRBV4-3 and TRBJ2-7, with a weak D call TRBD2 (5 bases). CDR1 is LGHNA, CDR2 YSLEER, per germline. This CDR3 contains 14 residues. V lost 0 bases to trimming and J lost 4 bases, with 10 bases between them. The CDR3 nucleotides are TGCGCCAGCAGCCAAGATCTAACGGGGTACGAGCAGTACTTC. Translation: CASSQDLTGYEQYF.

The chain uses TRBV7-2 and TRBJ2-3; D is unclear. Germline values: CDR1 SGHTA, CDR2 FQGNSA. This CDR3 is 15 amino acids long. V was clipped by 1 base and J by 2 bases, with 10 bases between them. The CDR3 sequence: CASSLGAFPTDTQYF. CDR3 nucleotide sequence: TGTGCCAGCAGCTTAGGGGCCTTTCCCACAGATACGCAGTATTTT. Full variable domain (rest looked up from reference TRBV7-2 and TRBJ2-3): GAGVSQSPSNKVTEKGKDVELRCDPISGHTALYWYRQSLGQGLEFLIYFQGNSAPDKSGLPSDRFSAERTGGSVSTLTIQRTQQEDSAVYLCASSLGAFPTDTQYFGPGTRLTVL.

The chain has TRBV4-1 and TRBJ2-3, with D unresolved. Germline V gene data show CDR1 as MGHRA and CDR2 as YSYEKL. V shed 4 bases and J shed 2 bases, with 13 bases lying between them. CDR3 size: 15 residues. CDR3 nucleotide sequence: TGCGCCAGCAGCCCCCCTGTGGGCCCCACAGATACGCAGTATTTT. This translates into CASSPPVGPTDTQYF.

The genes are TRBV5-1 and TRBJ2-3; 11 bases are shared with TRBD2. Germline V lookup: CDR1 SGHRS, CDR2 YFSETQ. J gave up 2 bases and V 8 bases, and 7 bases lay outside the gene matches. CDR3 size: 15 residues. CDR3 loop: CASASGGRDTDTQYF. Here the CDR3 DNA reads TGCGCCAGTGCTAGCGGGGGGCGAGACACAGATACGCAGTATTTT. The variable domain in full, completed from reference TRBV5-1 and TRBJ2-3, reads KAGVTQTPRYLIKTRGQQVTLSCSPISGHRSVSWYQQTPGQGLQFLFEYFSETQRNKGNFPGRFSGRQFSNSRSEMNVSTLELGDSALYLCASASGGRDTDTQYFGPGTRLTVL.

This clone was counted once. The rearrangement uses TRBV5-1 and TRBJ2-1, with D perhaps matching TRBD1 (6 bases). V shed 4 bases and J shed 9 bases, with 14 bases lying between them. This CDR3 spans 13 amino acids. Germline assignment: CDR1 SGHRS and CDR2 YFSETQ. The CDR3 reads CASSPIQGGEQFF. The CDR3 DNA sequence: TGCGCCAGCAGCCCGATACAGGGTGGTGAGCAGTTCTTC.

The gene calls are TRBV4-2 and TRBJ2-5, with D possibly being TRBD1 (6 bases). Germline CDR1 is LGHNA and CDR2 is YNFKEQ. V lost 2 bases and J 1 base, leaving 11 bases between the germline ends. This CDR3 region has 15 residues. The CDR3 reads CASSQTGQIQETQYF. CDR3 DNA: TGTGCCAGCAGCCAAACAGGACAGATCCAAGAGACCCAGTACTTC.

The chain links TRBV5-1 to TRBJ1-1; D possibly corresponds to TRBD1 (5 bases). The CDR3 totals 13 residues. V was clipped by 4 bases and J by 11 bases, with 18 bases between them. CDR1 and CDR2 from the germline V gene are SGHRS and YFSETQ. CDR3 DNA: TGCGCCAGCAGCCATGGTGGGGGGAGAAGGGCTTTCTTT. Protein: CASSHGGGRRAFF.

This chain links TRBV5-4 with TRBJ2-5, with 11 bases aligning to TRBD2. CDR3 length: 15 amino acids. The V gene's germline CDR1 is SGHNT and CDR2 YYREEE (reference sequence). The V segment lost 4 bases and the J segment 1 base; nucleotides outside the gene matches: 3. CDR3: CASSQGLAAQETQYF. The DNA of the CDR3 is TGTGCCAGCAGCCAGGGACTAGCGGCCCAAGAGACCCAGTACTTC.

This clone was seen only once. This chain links TRBV4-2 with TRBJ2-3, with 10 bases matching TRBD2. CDR1 LGHNA and CDR2 YNFKEQ come from the germline V gene. The CDR3 runs to 17 residues. V dropped 0 bases and J dropped 5; count of bases not matched to a gene: 8. The CDR3 coding sequence is TGTGCCAGCAGCCAAGAGGGGCTAGCGGGGGAGGTAGATACGCAGTATTTT. It specifies CASSQEGLAGEVDTQYF.

This clone turned up a few times. The V gene is TRBV13, the J gene TRBJ2-7, with D uncertain. Trimming took off 0 bases at V and 0 bases at J, with 18 bases between the two ends. There are 18 residues in the CDR3. Germline V lookup: CDR1 PRHDT, CDR2 FYEKMQ (reference sequence). CDR3 DNA sequence: TGTGCCAGCAGCTTAGGGCCCTCGAGGAGTCCCCACTCCTACGAGCAGTACTTC. It encodes CASSLGPSRSPHSYEQYF.

This chain joins TRBV6-5 and TRBJ1-5, with D possibly being TRBD1 (5 bases). The CDR3 sequence is 14 residues long. V lost 2 bases and J 5 bases, leaving 10 bases between the germline ends. Germline loops: CDR1 MNHEY, CDR2 SVGAGI. The CDR3 spells CASSYHWGDQPQHF. In DNA, the CDR3 is TGTGCCAGCAGTTACCATTGGGGCGATCAGCCCCAGCATTTT.

The gene calls are TRBV5-1 and TRBJ2-7; TRBD1 matches 7 bases. The CDR3 contains 15 residues. The germline CDR1 and CDR2 sequences are SGHRS and YFSETQ. Trimming took 1 base from V and 2 from J; bases not matched to a gene: 6. CDR3 loop: CASSLNPQGAYEQYF. The CDR3 DNA is TGCGCCAGCAGCTTGAATCCCCAGGGGGCCTACGAGCAGTACTTC.

The V and J genes are TRBV4-1 and TRBJ1-6; D not certain. The CDR3 is 17 amino acids. V lost 1 base and J 0 bases, leaving 10 bases between the germline ends. Per the germline V gene, CDR1 is MGHRA and CDR2 is YSYEKL. CDR3 sequence: CASSQGTGSSYNSPLHF. The CDR3, as DNA: TGCGCCAGCAGCCAAGGGACGGGGAGCTCCTATAATTCACCCCTCCACTTT.

The chain uses TRBV15 and TRBJ2-1, with D possibly being TRBD1 (6 bases). CDR1 LNHNV and CDR2 YYDKDF come from the germline V gene (reference sequence). The CDR3 is made up of 11 amino acids. Trimming left V 6 bases short and J 12 bases short, with 12 bases between. The CDR3 is CATRQGFGQFF. CDR3 DNA sequence: TGTGCCACCAGGCAGGGGTTTGGGCAGTTCTTC.

There are a few counts of this clone. The CDR3: CASSSSGSREQYF. The CDR3 DNA reads TGTGCCAGCAGTTCTTCCGGTTCGCGGGAGCAGTACTTC. V is TRBV11-2 and J is TRBJ2-7, with unresolved D. CDR1 and CDR2 from the germline V gene are SGHAT and FQNNGV. V lost 6 bases and J 7 bases, leaving 16 bases between the germline ends. The CDR3 runs to 13 residues.

The rearrangement joins TRBV2 to TRBJ2-7; TRBD1 might be the D (6 bases). The CDR3 is made up of 12 amino acids. Germline lookup yields CDR1 SNHLY and CDR2 FYNNEI. The V and J ends lost 6 bases and 6 bases respectively, with 12 bases between them. CDR3: CASRPRGREQYF. Here the CDR3 DNA reads TGTGCCAGCAGACCCAGGGGACGCGAGCAGTACTTC.

The chain couples TRBV7-3 to TRBJ2-1, with 8 bases lining up with TRBD2. The CDR3 loop spans 15 amino acids. Germline values: CDR1 SGHTA, CDR2 FQGTGA. V shed 1 base, J shed 3 bases, and the junction held 2 bases outside the gene matches. The CDR3 protein is CASSLNGGDYNEQFF. The CDR3 coding sequence is TGTGCCAGCAGCTTAAACGGGGGGGACTACAATGAGCAGTTCTTC.

The chain joins TRBV28 to TRBJ2-3; D ambiguous. The CDR3 is made up of 12 amino acids. Germline V gene lookup returns CDR1 MDHEN and CDR2 SYDVKM. Trimming removed 4 bases from V and 3 bases from J, with 5 bases in between. The CDR3 DNA reads TGTGCCAGCAGTTCTCTTACAGATACGCAGTATTTT. Translation gives CASSSLTDTQYF.

V is TRBV13 and J is TRBJ2-7; D possibly corresponds to TRBD1 (7 bases). Germline values: CDR1 PRHDT, CDR2 FYEKMQ (reference sequence). The CDR3 covers 14 residues. The germline V and J ends were trimmed by 0 bases and 3 bases, with 9 bases remaining between them. CDR3 amino acids: CASSLGRGVYEQYF. In nucleotides, the CDR3 is TGTGCCAGCAGCTTAGGCAGGGGGGTCTACGAGCAGTACTTC.

The rearrangement links TRBV7-8 to TRBJ1-3; unclear D gene. CDR3 length: 16 residues. Per germline, CDR1 SGHVS and CDR2 FQNEAQ. Trimming left V 1 base short and J 3 bases short, with 13 bases between. The CDR3 DNA follows: TGTGCCAGCAGCTTAGGGTCCGGCGGATATGGAAACACCATATATTTT. Translation gives CASSLGSGGYGNTIYF.

The V call is TRBV5-6, the J call TRBJ1-5; D unresolved. The CDR3 contains 15 residues. V shed 0 bases and J shed 2 bases, with 9 bases lying between them. The germline V gene has CDR1 SGHDT and CDR2 YYEEEE. The CDR3 DNA sequence: TGTGCCAGCAGCTTGGCGGGTAGGCGCAATCAGCCCCAGCATTTT. Its translation is CASSLAGRRNQPQHF.

The CDR3 DNA reads TGTGCCAGCAGTTCCCCGAGGGAGGGAGGGAGACTCTATGGCTACACCTTC. Translating gives CASSSPREGGRLYGYTF. The V gene is TRBV28, the J gene TRBJ1-2, with D unresolved. The CDR3 is 17 residues long. V lost 4 bases and J lost 4, with 22 bases in between. In germline, CDR1 is MDHEN, CDR2 SYDVKM.

This chain joins TRBV4-2 and TRBJ1-1, with unresolved D. The CDR3 spans 13 residues. With 1 base removed from V and 5 bases from J, the gap between germline ends came to 8 bases. The germline V gene has CDR1 LGHNA and CDR2 YNFKEQ. In DNA form, the CDR3 reads TGTGCCAGCAGCCAAGGGGTGAGGACTGAAGCTTTCTTT. This codes for CASSQGVRTEAFF.

The rearrangement links TRBV4-1 to TRBJ2-2, with TRBD2 matching 13 bases. The CDR3 has 21 residues. Germline V gives CDR1 MGHRA, CDR2 YSYEKL. Unmatched junction bases numbered 14, after V lost 1 base and J lost 3 bases. The CDR3 is CASSQVFGGLAGRKYTGELFF. CDR3 bases: TGCGCCAGCAGCCAAGTTTTTGGGGGACTAGCGGGGCGAAAATACACCGGGGAGCTGTTTTTT.

V usage is TRBV6-6 and J usage is TRBJ1-2; tentative D call: TRBD1 (5 bases). Looked up from germline, CDR1 is MNHNY and CDR2 is SVGAGI (reference sequence). This CDR3 spans 13 amino acids. The V end was cut by 8 bases, the J end by 4 bases, with 14 bases between. CDR3 nucleotides: TGTGCCAGCCGGGTAGGGGTTTTCTATGGCTACACCTTC. Translating gives CASRVGVFYGYTF.

The chain recombines TRBV15 with TRBJ2-5; TRBD1 matches 9 bases. This CDR3 is 14 amino acids long. Germline CDR1 is LNHNV and CDR2 is YYDKDF (reference sequence). V was pared by 1 base and J by 3 bases, with 0 bases of the junction left unmatched. The CDR3 sequence is CATSRGQGEETQYF. CDR3 bases: TGTGCCACCAGCAGAGGACAGGGGGAAGAGACCCAGTACTTC.

The genes are TRBV21-1 and TRBJ2-7; TRBD1, the table's D call, lacks a check against the DNA. TRBV21-1 is classified as a pseudogene. This CDR3 comprises 20 residues. CDR3 sequence: CASSRKARQGAPFNTYEQYF. The CDR3 DNA follows: TGTGCCAGCAGCAGAAAAGCGCGACAGGGGGCCCCTTTTAACACTTACGAGCAGTACTTC.

The chain employs TRBV5-1 and TRBJ2-5, with 9 bases identical to TRBD1. The DNA end favors TRBJ2-7, so the J call may be wrong. CDR1 SGHRS and CDR2 YFSETQ come from the germline V gene. This CDR3 is built from 16 residues. The CDR3 DNA follows: TGCGCCAGCAGCTTAGGACCGGGACAGGGAACCTACGAGCAGTACTTC. It encodes CASSLGPGQGTYEQYF.

J is TRBJ2-1 and V is TRBV2; D may be TRBD2 (6 bases). The V end was cut by 5 bases, the J end by 5 bases, with 10 bases between. The CDR3 spans 13 residues. Germline assignment: CDR1 SNHLY and CDR2 FYNNEI. The CDR3 bases are TGTGCCAGCAGTCGGGAGACCAACAATGAGCAGTTCTTC. Its protein product is CASSRETNNEQFF.